This T cell receptor (beta chain) was obtained from a study of blood T cell repertoires in COVID-19. Study-wide background: Acute and convalescent COVID-19 samples came from the United States, Italy and Spain. Nucleic acid was either cDNA or gDNA, and it came from T cells, B-cell-depleted T cells, or PBMCs.

CDR3 length: 13 amino acids. The germline V gene encodes CDR1 LGHDT and CDR2 YNNKEL (reference sequence). Trimming pared 4 bases from V and 2 bases from J, leaving 9 bases between. In the source study's methods: From reference gene primer amplification, estimates of nucleated cell counts were derived. Generated by immunoSEQ multiplex PCR, the TCRdb table keeps only in-frame clones and is missing some. V, J and clone size were drawn from that table, and D and trimming were deduced from the DNA. The sample holds fewer than 70,000 clones; about 93% are singletons and the top ten take around a tenth. The sample was peripheral blood. The TCR was taken from a woman at least 80 years old with active COVID-19. The chain recombines TRBV3-1 (or the pseudogene TRBV3-2) with TRBJ2-7; maybe TRBD2 (5 bases). CDR3 protein: CASSPETTYEQYF. The CDR3 bases are TGTGCCAGCAGCCCCGAGACTACCTACGAGCAGTACTTC.